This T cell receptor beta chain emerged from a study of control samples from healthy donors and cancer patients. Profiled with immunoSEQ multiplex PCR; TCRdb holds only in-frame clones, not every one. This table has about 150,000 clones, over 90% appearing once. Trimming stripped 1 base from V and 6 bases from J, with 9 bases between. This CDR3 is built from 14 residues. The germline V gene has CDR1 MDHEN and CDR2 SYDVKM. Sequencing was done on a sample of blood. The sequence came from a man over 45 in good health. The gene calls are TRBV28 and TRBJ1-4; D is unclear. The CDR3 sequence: CASSLSGIYEKLFF. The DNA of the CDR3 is TGTGCCAGCAGTTTATCCGGGATCTATGAAAAACTGTTTTTT.